The T cell receptor (beta chain) described here comes from a study of graft-versus-host responses after intestinal transplantation. On this clone itself: Its antigen is not known. Compared with germline, one end of the junction differs, possibly owing to a read error.

The V gene's germline CDR1 is SSHAT and CDR2 FNYEAQ (reference sequence). The CDR3 covers 15 residues. Data came from immunoSEQ multiplex PCR; TCRdb stores just in-frame clones and leaves some out. This table holds around 67,000 clones, over 75% found once. The sample in question was unstimulated CD4+ T cells sorted from spleen or lymph node cells, obtained before transplant. The sequence was collected from a human donor who was the organ donor for an intestinal transplant. The J gene is TRBJ2-1, the V gene TRBV7-7; 14 positions match TRBD2. The CDR3 loop reads CASSPGLAGVNEQFF. The CDR3 DNA sequence: TGTGCTAGCAGCCCGGGACTAGCGGGGGTTAATGAGCAGTTCTTC.